One and the same sample provided the 24 T cell receptor beta chains below, sequenced in a study of blood T cell repertoires in COVID-19. TCRdb keeps only in-frame clones here, not all; method: immunoSEQ multiplex PCR. This sample has roughly 87,000 clones; 85% to 90% occur once, and the top ten carry 5% to 6.5%. The specimen sequenced was peripheral blood. Receptors originate from a woman aged 80 or over with active COVID-19.

J is TRBJ2-1 and V is TRBV30; a possible D gene is TRBD2 (5 bases). Germline CDR1 is GTSNPN and CDR2 is SVGIG (reference sequence). The CDR3 runs to 16 residues. Trimming stripped 0 bases from V and 4 bases from J, with 16 bases between. CDR3: CAWSVRFEGKYNEQFF. The CDR3 DNA reads as TGTGCCTGGAGTGTACGGTTTGAGGGAAAATACAATGAGCAGTTCTTC.

The V and J genes are TRBV7-3 and TRBJ2-1; D uncertain. V was cut by 5 bases and J by 2 bases, with 13 bases left in between. This CDR3 is 15 amino acids long. Germline lookup yields CDR1 SGHTA and CDR2 FQGTGA. The CDR3 here is CASSPRPLAYNEQFF. The CDR3 coding sequence is TGTGCCAGCAGCCCCCGGCCCCTAGCCTACAATGAGCAGTTCTTC.

The CDR3 DNA reads TGTGCCAGCAGCTCAGGGGTGGGCCAGCCCCAGCATTTT. Its translation: CASSSGVGQPQHF. The chain couples TRBV5-4 to TRBJ1-5; tentatively, D is TRBD1 (6 bases). V was pared by 3 bases and J by 7 bases, with 11 bases between. The CDR3 is made up of 13 amino acids. In germline, CDR1 is SGHNT, CDR2 YYREEE (reference sequence).

The CDR3 DNA sequence: TGTGCCAGCAGTGATAGGAGGGTAGATGGCTACACCTTC. It yields the protein CASSDRRVDGYTF. This chain links TRBV6-1 with TRBJ1-2; no reliable D call. The V gene lost 3 bases and the J gene lost 6 bases, with 11 bases spanning the gap. The germline V gene encodes CDR1 MNHNS and CDR2 SASEGT. This CDR3 spans 13 amino acids.

V usage is TRBV11-2 and J usage is TRBJ2-1; TRBD2 is a possible D gene (5 bases). The germline CDR1 and CDR2 sequences are SGHAT and FQNNGV. Deletions cut 0 bases from V and 7 bases from J, with 13 bases between. This CDR3 is built from 15 residues. CDR3 sequence (DNA): TGTGCCAGCAGCTTAGAAGGACTCGGTGGGAATGAGCAGTTCTTC. Its protein is CASSLEGLGGNEQFF.

The chain has TRBV3-1 (or the pseudogene TRBV3-2) and TRBJ2-3; D perhaps matches TRBD2 (5 bases). Deletions cut 3 bases from V and 1 base from J, with 14 bases between. The CDR3 has 16 residues. Germline assignment: CDR1 LGHDT and CDR2 YNNKEL (reference sequence). CDR3 coding DNA: TGTGCCAGCAGCCATTTCCAGCTAGCCGGCACAGATACGCAGTATTTT. Encoded protein: CASSHFQLAGTDTQYF.

V usage is TRBV4-2 and J usage is TRBJ1-5; perhaps TRBD1 as D (5 bases). Germline V gives CDR1 LGHNA, CDR2 YNFKEQ. This CDR3 is built from 17 residues. Between the trimmed V and J ends, which lost 0 bases and 5 bases, there was a span of 17 bases. CDR3 in DNA: TGTGCCAGCAGCCAAGATCGCTTGGCAGGGATATATCAGCCCCAGCATTTT. Encoded protein: CASSQDRLAGIYQPQHF.

CDR3 protein: CASSSGQGSLGTEAFF. CDR3 DNA: TGTGCCAGCAGCTCGGGACAGGGATCTTTGGGGACTGAAGCTTTCTTT. The chain joins TRBV11-3 to TRBJ1-1; 9 bases align to TRBD1. The CDR3 is 16 amino acids. Losses at the gene ends were 4 bases for V and 5 bases for J; bases not matched to a gene: 11. Germline V lookup: CDR1 SGHNT, CDR2 YENEEA.

The chain is built from TRBV7-9 and TRBJ1-2; TRBD1 aligns across 8 bases. Germline CDR1 and CDR2: SEHNR and FQNEAQ (reference sequence). The CDR3 spans 16 residues. V gave up 1 base and J gave up 3 bases; unmatched junction bases: 7. CDR3 nucleotides: TGTGCCAGCAGCTTAGGAATGGTCAGGGGGCACTATGGCTACACCTTC. Protein: CASSLGMVRGHYGYTF.

The V and J genes are TRBV7-9 and TRBJ1-3; tentatively, D is TRBD1 (5 bases). The CDR3 extends over 15 amino acids. Trimming left V 5 bases short and J 0 bases short, with 11 bases between. Looked up from germline, CDR1 is SEHNR and CDR2 is FQNEAQ (reference sequence). The CDR3 protein is CASSPRVSSGNTIYF. The CDR3 DNA follows: TGTGCCAGCAGCCCCAGGGTATCCTCTGGAAACACCATATATTTT.

The CDR3 DNA reads TGCAGCGTTGGGATTTATGGGACACAGAATGAAAAACTGTTTTTT. Its translation is CSVGIYGTQNEKLFF. The gene calls are TRBV29-1 and TRBJ1-4; a possible D gene is TRBD1 (6 bases). This CDR3 is built from 15 residues. V dropped 4 bases and J dropped 5 bases, with 17 bases sitting between them. Per the germline V gene, CDR1 is SQVTM and CDR2 is ANQGSEA.

This clone was found a few times. The rearrangement links TRBV10-1 to TRBJ2-7, with TRBD2 matching over 8 bases. V lost 6 bases to trimming and J lost 6 bases; unmatched junction nucleotides: 16. Germline lookup yields CDR1 WNHNN and CDR2 SYGVQD (reference sequence). The CDR3 is 16 residues long. CDR3 protein: CASRDDLKRERGEQYF. CDR3 nucleotides: TGCGCCAGCAGGGACGACCTAAAGCGGGAGAGAGGCGAGCAGTACTTC.

The chain is built from TRBV27 and TRBJ2-6, with a weak D call TRBD1 (6 bases). The CDR3 has 20 residues. V gave up 5 bases and J gave up 2 bases, with 25 bases separating them. The germline CDR1 and CDR2 sequences are MNHEY and SMNVEV (reference sequence). CDR3 residues: CASSQTPPGHTSAGANVLTF. CDR3 nucleotide sequence: TGTGCCAGCAGTCAGACGCCACCGGGACATACTTCGGCTGGGGCCAACGTCCTGACTTTC. Using reference TRBV27 and TRBJ2-6 for the parts outside the CDR3, the full variable domain is EAQVTQNPRYLITVTGKKLTVTCSQNMNHEYMSWYRQDPGLGLRQIYYSMNVEVTDKGDVPEGYKVSRKEKRNFPLILESPSPNQTSLYFCASSQTPPGHTSAGANVLTFGAGSRLTVL.

The J gene is TRBJ1-2, the V gene TRBV7-9; 9 positions match TRBD1. This CDR3 is 16 amino acids long. With V trimmed by 5 bases and J by 7 bases, 14 bases remained unmatched. Germline CDR1 and CDR2: SEHNR and FQNEAQ (reference sequence). CDR3 DNA: TGTGCCAGCAGCACATCAAACTACGGGACAGGGATTGGCTACACCTTC. Its translation is CASSTSNYGTGIGYTF.

The rearrangement joins TRBV19 to TRBJ1-5; 9 nucleotides match TRBD1. This CDR3 comprises 15 residues. V dropped 7 bases and J dropped 4; count of bases not matched to a gene: 8. Per the germline V gene, CDR1 is LNHDA and CDR2 is SQIVND (reference sequence). The CDR3 DNA sequence: TGTGCCAGTACCCTGGGACAGGGCGGGAATCAGCCCCAGCATTTT. Its protein is CASTLGQGGNQPQHF.

This clone was seen only once. V usage is TRBV2 and J usage is TRBJ2-5; 8 bases align to TRBD2. The germline CDR1 and CDR2 sequences are SNHLY and FYNNEI. V trimming: 5 bases; J trimming: 5 bases; junction bases outside the gene matches: 10. The CDR3 extends over 15 amino acids. The CDR3 bases are TGTGCCAGCAGTATCCGGGTGGCGGGAGGCGAGACCCAGTACTTC. It encodes CASSIRVAGGETQYF.

The V call is TRBV6-2 or TRBV6-3, the J call TRBJ2-1; 13 nucleotides match TRBD2. Looked up from germline, CDR1 is MNHEY and CDR2 is SVGEGT. CDR3 length: 16 amino acids. V was clipped by 4 bases and J by 9 bases; unmatched bases: 9. The CDR3 loop reads CASSFHRTSGGGEQFF. The CDR3, as DNA: TGTGCCAGCAGTTTTCACCGGACTAGCGGGGGTGGTGAGCAGTTCTTC.

J is TRBJ2-1 and V is TRBV6-5; D might be TRBD2 (6 bases). Germline CDR1 reads MNHEY; CDR2 reads SVGAGI. The CDR3 has 15 amino acids. Trimming stripped 6 bases from V and 1 base from J, with 13 bases between. The CDR3: CASRDSGTSYNEQFF. Written as DNA, the CDR3 is TGTGCCAGCAGGGATTCCGGGACTTCCTACAATGAGCAGTTCTTC.

The chain joins TRBV28 to TRBJ1-2, with 8 bases that match TRBD1. The CDR3 has 15 amino acids. V dropped 3 bases and J dropped 4; count of bases not matched to a gene: 7. Germline CDR1 reads MDHEN; CDR2 reads SYDVKM. For the CDR3, the DNA is TGTGCCAGCAGTTTTCGGGACAGGCCCTCCTATGGCTACACCTTC. Translation gives CASSFRDRPSYGYTF.

This clone was recorded a few times. The chain links TRBV27 to TRBJ2-1; 8 bases match TRBD2. Germline assignment: CDR1 MNHEY and CDR2 SMNVEV (reference sequence). The V gene end was trimmed by 2 bases and the J gene end by 9 bases; junction bases not matched to a gene: 3. The CDR3 loop spans 13 amino acids. The CDR3 bases are TGTGCCAGCAGTTTAAGCCTAGCGGGTGAGCAGTTCTTC. The encoded protein is CASSLSLAGEQFF.

The chain uses TRBV3-1 (or the pseudogene TRBV3-2) and TRBJ2-5, with D tentatively TRBD2 (9 bases). V was trimmed by 0 bases and J by 5 bases, leaving 31 bases between them. The CDR3 consists of 21 residues. Germline CDR1 and CDR2: LGHDT and YNNKEL (reference sequence). The CDR3 is CASSQEVRGRWEREAVETQYF. Here the CDR3 DNA reads TGTGCCAGCAGCCAAGAGGTCAGGGGGCGTTGGGAGCGGGAGGCCGTGGAGACCCAGTACTTC.

J is TRBJ2-2 and V is TRBV4-3, with 8 bases lining up with TRBD2. Germline CDR1 is LGHNA and CDR2 is YSLEER. This CDR3 has 17 amino acids. J was trimmed by 7 bases and V by 2 bases; bases with no gene match: 12. The DNA for the CDR3 is TGCGCCAGCAGCCAATACGCCAGCGGGAGTATAGGCGGGGAGCTGTTTTTT. Its translation is CASSQYASGSIGGELFF.

This sequence joins TRBV18 and TRBJ1-2, with D possibly TRBD1 on 5 matching bases. Between the trimmed V and J ends, which lost 3 bases and 4 bases, there was a span of 15 bases. Germline V gene data show CDR1 as KGHSH and CDR2 as LQKENI. This CDR3 comprises 15 residues. CDR3 sequence reads: CASSPRDGLSYGYTF. CDR3 bases: TGTGCCAGCTCACCCCGGGACGGACTAAGCTATGGCTACACCTTC.

This clone has only one observation. The V call is TRBV19, the J call TRBJ1-1; a possible D gene is TRBD1 (6 bases). Trimming cost V 10 bases and J 4 bases, with 13 bases left between them. CDR3 length: 12 amino acids. Germline loops: CDR1 LNHDA, CDR2 SQIVND (reference sequence). The CDR3 nucleotides are TGTGCCACTGCACAGGGATTCACTGAAGCTTTCTTT. As protein: CATAQGFTEAFF.